Listed below are T cell receptor beta chains from one sample, sequenced in a study of blood T cell repertoires in COVID-19. Measured with immunoSEQ multiplex PCR; TCRdb has only the in-frame clones, and not every one. This sample has 210,000 or so clones, with 83% found just once. Sequences were obtained from peripheral blood. These TCRs come from a woman aged 25 to 45 with COVID-19, enrolled during active disease. CDR3s include the opening cysteine and the closing phenylalanine or tryptophan. A D gene is named only where the DNA matches it firmly. For some rows the clone size is stated as once, few or many, or as a class when expanded; others skip it.

D gene	J gene	V gene	clone size	CDR3 protein	CDR3 DNA
.	TRBJ1-4	TRBV19	.	CASSSGFLGNEKLFF	TGTGCCAGTAGTTCCGGGTTCTTGGGTAATGAAAAACTGTTTTTT
TRBD1	TRBJ1-1	TRBV5-4	.	CASSSSTGLGLSFF	TGTGCCAGCAGCTCATCGACAGGGTTGGGGTTATCTTTCTTT
.	TRBJ2-1	TRBV7-9	.	CASEGVGSYNEQFF	TGTGCCAGCGAAGGAGTCGGTTCCTACAATGAGCAGTTCTTC
.	TRBJ2-3	TRBV13	.	CASSSRGIAVPSTDTQYF	TGTGCCAGCAGCTCCCGAGGTATAGCGGTTCCTAGCACAGATACGCAGTATTTT
TRBD1	TRBJ2-1	TRBV6-5	.	CASSRDRVMNEQFF	TGTGCCAGCAGCCGCGACAGGGTGATGAATGAGCAGTTCTTC
.	TRBJ1-3	TRBV7-2	.	CASSPESSSGNTIYF	TGTGCCAGCAGCCCGGAGTCCAGCTCTGGAAACACCATATATTTT
.	TRBJ1-5	TRBV7-2	.	CASSLPGSLQPQHF	TGTGCCAGCAGCTTGCCGGGGTCCCTTCAGCCCCAGCATTTT
.	TRBJ1-4	TRBV6-6	.	CASSYQGFEKLFF	TGTGCCAGCAGTTATCAGGGTTTCGAAAAACTGTTTTTT
TRBD2	TRBJ2-5	TRBV9	.	CASSMGGSAGETQYF	TGTGCCAGCAGCATGGGCGGGAGTGCCGGGGAGACCCAGTACTTC
TRBD1	TRBJ2-2	TRBV3-1/TRBV3-2	once	CASSQTGGANTGELFF	TGTGCCAGCAGTCAGACAGGGGGCGCGAACACCGGGGAGCTGTTTTTT
.	TRBJ1-1	TRBV6-5	.	CASSYTGPNTEAFF	TGTGCCAGCAGTTACACAGGCCCGAACACTGAAGCTTTCTTT
TRBD1	TRBJ1-1	TRBV2	few	CASSEEVTGRTEAFF	TGTGCCAGCAGTGAGGAAGTGACAGGGAGGACTGAAGCTTTCTTT
TRBD2	TRBJ2-2	TRBV7-6	.	CASSLVAGGTGELFF	TGTGCCAGCAGCTTAGTGGCGGGAGGAACCGGGGAGCTGTTTTTT
TRBD2	TRBJ2-3	TRBV5-1	.	CASSILALTDTQYF	TGCGCCAGCAGCATACTAGCGCTTACAGATACGCAGTATTTT
.	TRBJ1-2	TRBV20-1	.	CSAPSPFGYTF	TGCAGTGCTCCTTCCCCCTTCGGCTACACCTTC
.	TRBJ1-1	TRBV28	.	CASSKLGPEAFF	TGTGCCAGCAGCAAGCTCGGTCCTGAAGCTTTCTTT
.	TRBJ2-3	TRBV7-3	.	CASSPGVAGTDTQYF	TGTGCCAGCAGCCCCGGGGTAGCGGGCACAGATACGCAGTATTTT
.	TRBJ2-5	TRBV12-5	.	CASGFAGNRQETQYF	TGTGCTAGTGGTTTTGCCGGCAACAGGCAAGAGACCCAGTACTTC